This T cell receptor (beta chain) was observed in a study of Ad26.COV2.S vaccination and SARS-CoV-2 variants. General study results and limits: Substantial response breadth was reportedly seen for spike-specific CD8+ and CD4+ T cells after vaccination. The study found higher spike-specific TCR breadth in vaccine than placebo recipients.

As regards this clone: The antigen is undetermined.

V lost 5 bases and J lost 4, with 19 bases in between. Germline V gene data show CDR1 as KGHSH and CDR2 as LQKENI. This CDR3 region has 16 residues. Assay used: immunoSEQ multiplex PCR; TCRdb lists only in-frame clones, some missing. The repertoire holds about 350,000 clones, with about 90% as singletons. The source is a human donor who had recovered from COVID-19. The material was peripheral blood, obtained after recovery from COVID-19. The chain carries TRBV18 and TRBJ2-3; D may be TRBD2 (6 bases). This chain's CDR3 is CASSGPGLEGPDTQYF. The CDR3 DNA reads TGTGCCAGCTCAGGACCGGGACTGGAGGGCCCAGATACGCAGTATTTT.